Reported below is one T cell receptor (beta chain). This sample was taken from a study of blood T cell repertoires in COVID-19. Germline loops: CDR1 LGHDT, CDR2 YNNKEL (reference sequence). With 2 bases removed from V and 2 bases from J, the gap between germline ends came to 6 bases. The CDR3 is 13 residues long. Here immunoSEQ multiplex PCR was the method, and the copy in TCRdb shows in-frame clones only, minus some. Here the sample spans about 400,000 clones, roughly 90% being singletons. Specimen: PBMCs or T cells enriched from blood (not recorded which). The TCR originated in a woman in her thirties or forties with acute COVID-19. The V gene is TRBV3-1 (or the pseudogene TRBV3-2), the J gene TRBJ1-2, with D tentatively TRBD1 (5 bases). CDR3 in amino acids: CASSQRGNYGYTF. The DNA for the CDR3 is TGTGCCAGCAGCCAAAGGGGAAACTATGGCTACACCTTC.